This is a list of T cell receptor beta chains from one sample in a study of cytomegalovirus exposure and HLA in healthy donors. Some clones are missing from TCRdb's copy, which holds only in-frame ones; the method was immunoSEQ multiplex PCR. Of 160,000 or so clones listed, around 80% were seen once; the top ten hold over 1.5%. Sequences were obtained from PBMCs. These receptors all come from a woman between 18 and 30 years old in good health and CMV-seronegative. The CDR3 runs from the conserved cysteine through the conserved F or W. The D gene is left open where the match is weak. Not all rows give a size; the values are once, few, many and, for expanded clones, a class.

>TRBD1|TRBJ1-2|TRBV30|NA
TGTGCCTGGAGTGTACTGGGACAGGGGGGGGACACTAACTATGGCTACACCTTC
CAWSVLGQGGDTNYGYTF
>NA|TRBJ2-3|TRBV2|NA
TGTGCCAGCAAGGAAGGGGTAGCGGCTACGCAGTATTTT
CASKEGVAATQYF
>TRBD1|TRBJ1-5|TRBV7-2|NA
TGTGCCAGCAGCTTAGGACAGGGGTATAGCAATCAGCCCCAGCATTTT
CASSLGQGYSNQPQHF
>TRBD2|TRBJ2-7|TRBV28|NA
TGTGCCAGCAGTTTATTTCCTAGCGGGTTCCTGACGTACGAGCAGTACTTC
CASSLFPSGFLTYEQYF
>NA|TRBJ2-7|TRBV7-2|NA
TGTGCCAGCAGCCTGACACGTCAAGAGAACGAGCAGTACTTC
CASSLTRQENEQYF
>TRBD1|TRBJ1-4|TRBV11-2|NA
TGTGCCAGCAGCTTAGACAGGGGGCGACAGGAAAAACTGTTTTTT
CASSLDRGRQEKLFF
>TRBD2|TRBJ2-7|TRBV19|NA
TGTGCCAGTAACGATGGGGGACTAGCGGGGGTCTACGAGCAGTACTTC
CASNDGGLAGVYEQYF
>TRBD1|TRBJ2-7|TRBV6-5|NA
TGTGCCAGCAGTTACAGGACAGGGGGCGGTAGGGCCGAGCAGTACTTC
CASSYRTGGGRAEQYF
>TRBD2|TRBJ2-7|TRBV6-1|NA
TGTGCCAGTAAGACTGGGACTAGCTACGAGCAGTACTTC
CASKTGTSYEQYF
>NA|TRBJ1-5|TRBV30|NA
TGTGCCTGGAGTGTACTGGAGGCCGGGGGTAATCAGCCCCAGCATTTT
CAWSVLEAGGNQPQHF
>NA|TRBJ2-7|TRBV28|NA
TGTGCCAGCACGACGGGGTACACCTACGAGCAGTACTTC
CASTTGYTYEQYF
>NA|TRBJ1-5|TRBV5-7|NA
TGTGCCAGCAGCTTGGTCACGATGGGCGTACGCCGTCAGCCCCAGCATTTT
CASSLVTMGVRRQPQHF
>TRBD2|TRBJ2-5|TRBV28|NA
TGTGCCAGCAGTTTGAGGGGCGGGACTAGAGGCCTTGGGGAGACCCAGTACTTC
CASSLRGGTRGLGETQYF
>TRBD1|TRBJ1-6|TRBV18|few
TGTGCCAGCTCACCAGTGGGACAGGACTCACCCCTCCACTTT
CASSPVGQDSPLHF
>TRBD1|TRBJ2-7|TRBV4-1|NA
TGCGCCAGCAGCCAAGAGGCGCCGGGACAGGGGACGGGGGAGCAGTACTTC
CASSQEAPGQGTGEQYF
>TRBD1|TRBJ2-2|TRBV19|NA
TGTGCCAGTACGTACAGGGGTGGCACCGGGGAGCTGTTTTTT
CASTYRGGTGELFF
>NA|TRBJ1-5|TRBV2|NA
TGTGCCAGCAGTGTTTTGGAGGCCAATCAGCCCCAGCATTTT
CASSVLEANQPQHF
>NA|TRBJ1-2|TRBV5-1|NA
TGCGCCAGCAGCTTGGACGCAGGATCTCGAAACTATGGCTACACCTTC
CASSLDAGSRNYGYTF
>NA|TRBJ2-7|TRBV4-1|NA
TGCGCCAGCAGCCAAGGAAGGGGTCGGTACGAGCAGTACTTC
CASSQGRGRYEQYF
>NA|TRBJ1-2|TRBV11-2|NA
TGTGCCAGCAGCTTAACACAGGGCTCTGGCTACACCTTC
CASSLTQGSGYTF
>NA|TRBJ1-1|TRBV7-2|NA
TGTGCCAGCAGTTTCCGCAGGGTGAACACTGAAGCTTTCTTT
CASSFRRVNTEAFF
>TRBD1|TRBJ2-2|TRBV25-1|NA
TGTGCCAGCAGTCCTTGGGGACAGGGGTATACTGGGGAGCTGTTTTTT
CASSPWGQGYTGELFF
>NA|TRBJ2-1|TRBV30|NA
TGTGCCTGGAGTCGGGGGTTTTACAATGAGCAGTTCTTC
CAWSRGFYNEQFF
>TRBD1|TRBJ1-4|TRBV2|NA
TGTGCCAGCAGAGACAGGGGGCTCCCTAATGAAAAACTGTTTTTT
CASRDRGLPNEKLFF
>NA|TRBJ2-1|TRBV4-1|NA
TGCGCCAGCAGCAGTTATGACACACGACCCGTGCGCAATGAGCAGTTCTTC
CASSSYDTRPVRNEQFF
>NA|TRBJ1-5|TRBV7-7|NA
TGTGCTAGCAGCTTAACAGACGGCAGCCCCCAGCATTTT
CASSLTDGSPQHF
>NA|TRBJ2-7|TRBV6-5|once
TGTGCCAGCAGTAGAGACTCCTACGAGCAGTACTTC
CASSRDSYEQYF
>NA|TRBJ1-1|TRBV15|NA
TGTGCCACCAGCAGATCCCCCGCAGGGAACACTGAAGCTTTCTTT
CATSRSPAGNTEAFF
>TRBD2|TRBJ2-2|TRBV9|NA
TGTGCCAGCAGCGTAGGACTAGCTTCTACCGGGGAGCTGTTTTTT
CASSVGLASTGELFF
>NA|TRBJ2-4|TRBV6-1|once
TGTGCCACCAGAGAGTTGCTAGCCAAAAACATTCAGTACTTC
CATRELLAKNIQYF